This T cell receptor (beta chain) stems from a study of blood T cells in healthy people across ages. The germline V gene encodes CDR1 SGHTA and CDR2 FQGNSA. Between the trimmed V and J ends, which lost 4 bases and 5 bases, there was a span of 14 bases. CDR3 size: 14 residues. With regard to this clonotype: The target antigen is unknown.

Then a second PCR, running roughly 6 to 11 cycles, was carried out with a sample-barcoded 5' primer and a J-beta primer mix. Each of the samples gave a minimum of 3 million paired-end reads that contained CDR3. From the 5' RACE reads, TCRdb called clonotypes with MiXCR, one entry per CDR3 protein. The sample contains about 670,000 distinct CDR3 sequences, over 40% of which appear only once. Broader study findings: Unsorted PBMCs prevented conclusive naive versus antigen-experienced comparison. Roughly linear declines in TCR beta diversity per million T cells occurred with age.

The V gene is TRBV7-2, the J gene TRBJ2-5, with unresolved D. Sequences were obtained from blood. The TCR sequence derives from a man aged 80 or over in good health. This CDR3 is CASSSQTLRETQYF. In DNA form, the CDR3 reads TGTGCCAGCAGCTCTCAGACTCTTCGCGAGACCCAGTACTTC.